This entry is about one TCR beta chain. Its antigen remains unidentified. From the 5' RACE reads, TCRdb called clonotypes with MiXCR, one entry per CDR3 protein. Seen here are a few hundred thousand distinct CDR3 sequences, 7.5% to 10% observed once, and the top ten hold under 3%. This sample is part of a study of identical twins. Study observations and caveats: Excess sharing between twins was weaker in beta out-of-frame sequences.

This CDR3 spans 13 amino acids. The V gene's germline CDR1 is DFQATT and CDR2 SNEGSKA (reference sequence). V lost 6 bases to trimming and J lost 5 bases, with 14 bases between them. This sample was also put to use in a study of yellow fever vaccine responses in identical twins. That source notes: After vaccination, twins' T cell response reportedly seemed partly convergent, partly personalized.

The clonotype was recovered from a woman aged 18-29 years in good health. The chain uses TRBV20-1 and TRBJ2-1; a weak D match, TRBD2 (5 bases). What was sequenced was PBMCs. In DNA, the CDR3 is TGCAGTGCCAGCCGGGGTTGGGACAATGAGCAGTTCTTC. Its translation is CSASRGWDNEQFF.